This paragraph covers one T cell receptor (beta chain) sequence. This specimen belongs to a study of blood T cell repertoires in COVID-19. Across the study: Samples of COVID-19 (acute and convalescent) were obtained from the United States, Italy and Spain. The cDNA or gDNA used as material had been derived from T cells, B-cell-depleted T cells, or PBMCs.

Assay used: immunoSEQ multiplex PCR; TCRdb lists only in-frame clones, some missing. The data contain 120,000 to 150,000 clones, approximately 87% of them singletons. Ages ranged from about 18 to 89 years, with residence in 24 US areas. Grouping used clinical history reported by participants in a survey and questionnaire. This CDR3 has 15 residues. Per germline, CDR1 SGHDN and CDR2 FVKESK. V was pared by 0 bases and J by 7 bases, with 13 bases between. The sequence came from a woman aged 25 to 45 with acute COVID-19. This rearrangement joins TRBV14 to TRBJ2-1; D may be TRBD2 (6 bases). Sequencing input: PBMCs or T cells enriched from blood (not recorded which). The CDR3 DNA is TGTGCCAGCAGCCAAGACCTGGGCGGGGTTAATGAGCAGTTCTTC. Translating it yields CASSQDLGGVNEQFF.